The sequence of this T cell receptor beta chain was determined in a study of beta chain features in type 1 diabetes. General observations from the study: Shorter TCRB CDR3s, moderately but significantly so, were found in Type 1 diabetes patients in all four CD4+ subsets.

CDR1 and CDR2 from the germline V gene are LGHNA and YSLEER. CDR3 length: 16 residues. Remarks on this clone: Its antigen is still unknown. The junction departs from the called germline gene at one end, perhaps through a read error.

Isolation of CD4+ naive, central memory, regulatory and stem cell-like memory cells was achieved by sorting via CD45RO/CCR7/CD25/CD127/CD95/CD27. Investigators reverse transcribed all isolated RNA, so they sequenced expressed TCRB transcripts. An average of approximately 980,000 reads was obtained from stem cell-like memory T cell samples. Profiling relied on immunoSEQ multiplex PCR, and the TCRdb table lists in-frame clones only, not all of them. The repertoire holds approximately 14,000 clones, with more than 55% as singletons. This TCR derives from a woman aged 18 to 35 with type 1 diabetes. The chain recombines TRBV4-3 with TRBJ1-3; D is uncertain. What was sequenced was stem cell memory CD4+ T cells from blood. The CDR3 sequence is CASSPLAGPSGNTIYF. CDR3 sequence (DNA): TGCGCCAGCAGCCCACTCGCGGGCCCCTCTGGGAACACCATATATTTT.